A single sample gave rise to the 16 T cell receptor beta chains below, sequenced in a study of T-cell reconstitution after alpha-beta-depleted transplantation in children. During its preparation, the TCRbeta library received unique molecular identifiers. MiXCR, applied by TCRdb to the PCR reads, yields one record per CDR3 protein. The sample comprises more than 200,000 distinct CDR3 sequences, 20% to 30% of which are singletons, and roughly 2.5% rests with the top ten. The sample consisted of PBMCs, taken before TCRalphabeta/CD19-depleted stem cell transplant. These receptors were taken from a girl aged 2 to 10 with Fanconi anemia, due to receive a stem cell transplant.

Only a few counts were recorded for this clonotype. The J gene is TRBJ2-5, the V gene TRBV4-2, with 11 bases aligning to TRBD1. Germline V CDR1 and CDR2: LGHNA, YNFKEQ. Trimming removed 0 bases from V and 1 base from J; junction bases left unmatched: 4. CDR3 size: 17 residues. The CDR3 sequence is CASSQDGTGGIQETQYF. DNA of the CDR3: TGTGCCAGCAGCCAAGATGGGACAGGGGGGATCCAAGAGACCCAGTACTTC.

In this sample, this clonotype turned up many times. The J gene is TRBJ1-6, the V gene TRBV29-1; D remains ambiguous. Deletions cut 4 bases from V and 3 bases from J, with 10 bases between. The germline gives CDR1 SQVTM, CDR2 ANQGSEA. The CDR3 runs to 14 residues. The CDR3 sequence is CSVALEGYNSPLHF. The CDR3 coding sequence is TGCAGCGTTGCGTTGGAGGGCTATAATTCACCCCTCCACTTT.

This sequence joins TRBV11-2 and TRBJ2-1; TRBD2 is a possible D gene (5 bases). Germline CDR1 and CDR2: SGHAT and FQNNGV. Trimming cost V 0 bases and J 8 bases, with 11 bases left between them. The CDR3 is made up of 14 amino acids. The chain's CDR3 is CASSLDRETHEQFF. In nucleotides, the CDR3 is TGTGCCAGCAGCTTAGACCGGGAAACTCATGAGCAGTTCTTC.

The genes are TRBV24-1 and TRBJ2-5; perhaps TRBD2 as D (7 bases). Trimming pared 2 bases from V and 4 bases from J, leaving 13 bases between. This CDR3 has 15 amino acids. Looked up from germline, CDR1 is KGHDR and CDR2 is SFDVKD. Here the CDR3 DNA reads TGTGCCACCAGTGATTCCCGGGGGGCGGGAGAGACCCAGTACTTC. Translated, it gives CATSDSRGAGETQYF.

This clonotype has ten or more counts. V gene TRBV29-1 combines with J gene TRBJ1-2, with D perhaps matching TRBD1 (6 bases). The germline CDR1 and CDR2 sequences are SQVTM and ANQGSEA. The V end lost 6 bases, the J end lost 2 bases, and 16 bases lay between the germline ends. The CDR3 is made up of 14 amino acids. The CDR3 here is CSVQGSRTNYGYTF. The CDR3 coding sequence is TGCAGCGTGCAGGGGTCCCGAACCAACTATGGCTACACCTTC.

This clonotype was seen only once. The chain employs TRBV4-2 and TRBJ2-1; TRBD2 is a possible D gene (6 bases). Trimming removed 8 bases from V and 0 bases from J, with 17 bases in between. The CDR3 extends over 16 amino acids. Germline assignment: CDR1 LGHNA and CDR2 YNFKEQ. The CDR3: CASGPRRERSYNEQFF. CDR3 coding DNA: TGTGCCAGCGGCCCCAGGCGGGAACGCTCCTACAATGAGCAGTTCTTC.

This clonotype was detected many times. This chain uses TRBV29-1 with TRBJ2-5; D is undetermined. The V end was cut by 3 bases, the J end by 5 bases, with 7 bases between. Germline loops: CDR1 SQVTM, CDR2 ANQGSEA. This CDR3 spans 11 amino acids. The CDR3 loop reads CSVDGFETQYF. The CDR3 coding sequence is TGCAGCGTTGATGGTTTTGAGACCCAGTACTTC.

This clonotype was recorded at least ten times. The chain joins TRBV5-5 to TRBJ2-1, with 7 bases aligning to TRBD1. Unmatched junction bases numbered 3, after V lost 3 bases and J lost 0 bases. Germline V gene sequence: CDR1 SGHKS, CDR2 YYEKEE (reference sequence). This CDR3 has 15 amino acids. As DNA, the CDR3 is TGTGCCAGCAGCTCCGGGACAGACTCCTACAATGAGCAGTTCTTC. This sequence encodes CASSSGTDSYNEQFF.

The V call is TRBV19, the J call TRBJ2-7; 7 positions agree with TRBD1. Germline CDR1 LNHDA, CDR2 SQIVND (reference sequence). The CDR3 contains 14 residues. V lost 5 bases, J lost 2 bases, and 6 bases stayed unmatched. DNA for the CDR3: TGTGCCAGTAGTTCGGGACAGCCCCCCTACGAGCAGTACTTC. Its protein product is CASSSGQPPYEQYF.

In this sample, this clonotype turned up many times. The CDR3 DNA sequence: TGTGCCACCAGCAGGGGACAGGAGTGGGGTCAGCCCCAGCATTTT. Translated, it gives CATSRGQEWGQPQHF. The genes are TRBV15 and TRBJ1-5; 8 bases map to TRBD1. The V gene end was trimmed by 3 bases and the J gene end by 6 bases; junction bases not matched to a gene: 7. The CDR3 totals 15 residues. Germline V gene lookup returns CDR1 LNHNV and CDR2 YYDKDF (reference sequence).

This clonotype was seen a few times. The rearrangement links TRBV7-9 to TRBJ2-1, with a tentative D call TRBD1 (5 bases). This CDR3 contains 14 residues. CDR1 is SEHNR and CDR2 is FQNEAQ in the germline V gene (reference sequence). The V end lost 1 base, the J end lost 8 bases, and 12 bases lay between the germline ends. CDR3 amino acids: CASSLVDSSYEQFF. In nucleotides, the CDR3 is TGTGCCAGCAGCTTAGTTGACAGTTCGTATGAGCAGTTCTTC.

The chain links TRBV2 to TRBJ1-1; D is unclear. V lost 7 bases, J lost 2 bases, and 8 bases lay in between. Germline loops: CDR1 SNHLY, CDR2 FYNNEI. The CDR3 totals 12 residues. The CDR3 region is CASKDDNTEAFF. The CDR3, as DNA: TGTGCCAGCAAAGACGACAACACTGAAGCTTTCTTT. Using reference TRBV2 and TRBJ1-1 for the parts outside the CDR3, the full variable domain is EPEVTQTPSHQVTQMGQEVILRCVPISNHLYFYWYRQILGQKVEFLVSFYNNEISEKSEIFDDQFSVERPDGSNFTLKIRSTKLEDSAMYFCASKDDNTEAFFGQGTRLTVV.

V usage is TRBV7-9 and J usage is TRBJ1-1; 7 bases match TRBD1. This CDR3 is 14 amino acids long. J gave up 6 bases and V 5 bases, and 9 bases lay outside the gene matches. The V gene's germline CDR1 is SEHNR and CDR2 FQNEAQ (reference sequence). CDR3: CASSDGNRGSEAFF. DNA for the CDR3: TGTGCCAGCAGCGACGGAAACAGGGGTTCTGAAGCTTTCTTT.

The gene calls are TRBV7-6 and TRBJ2-1, with a weak D call TRBD2 (5 bases). There are 19 residues in the CDR3. V shed 5 bases and J shed 5 bases, with 28 bases lying between them. Germline assignment: CDR1 SGHVS and CDR2 FNYEAQ. The CDR3 coding sequence is TGTGCCAGCAGCAGTATAATCGGGGTCTCGTTAAACATAAACAATGAGCAGTTCTTC. It encodes CASSSIIGVSLNINNEQFF.

This clonotype has just a few counts. V gene TRBV29-1 combines with J gene TRBJ1-2; 8 nucleotides align to TRBD1. The germline V gene encodes CDR1 SQVTM and CDR2 ANQGSEA. The CDR3 loop spans 13 amino acids. The V and J ends lost 3 bases and 4 bases, in that order; junction bases with no gene match: 4. CDR3 nucleotides: TGCAGCGTTGAGACCGGGACAGGCTATGGCTACACCTTC. It encodes CSVETGTGYGYTF.

This clonotype was detected many times. The chain carries TRBV20-1 and TRBJ2-1; D perhaps matches TRBD1 (6 bases). Germline CDR1 is DFQATT and CDR2 is SNEGSKA (reference sequence). The CDR3 spans 13 residues. CDR3 region: CSLGQFKDNEQFF. CDR3 nucleotides: TGCAGCTTAGGACAGTTCAAAGACAATGAGCAGTTCTTC.